This TCR beta chain was observed in a study of T cell changes during pregnancy in multiple sclerosis. Germline V CDR1 and CDR2: SGHAT, FQDESV (reference sequence). The V and J ends lost 3 bases and 0 bases, in that order; junction bases with no gene match: 5. The CDR3 loop spans 16 amino acids. Only in-frame clones appear in the TCRdb table, and some are missing; sequencing was by immunoSEQ multiplex PCR. The sample shows roughly 80,000 clones, about 92% of them seen only once. The chain joins TRBV11-1 to TRBJ2-1; 7 bases line up with TRBD2. The material sequenced was peripheral blood, taken before pregnancy. The source is a female donor with multiple sclerosis, enrolled in a pregnancy study. CDR3 DNA: TGTGCCAGCAGCTTCGGAACGGGGGGCTCCTACAATGAGCAGTTCTTC. Its protein product is CASSFGTGGSYNEQFF.